Below are 25 T cell receptor beta chains sequenced from a single sample in a study of cytomegalovirus exposure and HLA in healthy donors. PCR involved 60 Vbeta and 13 Jbeta primers. Sequenced by immunoSEQ multiplex PCR; TCRdb stores in-frame clones only, minus some. The sample records 180,000 or so clones, roughly 80% being singletons. Input material: PBMCs. These receptor sequences come from a woman younger than 35 in good health and CMV-seropositive.

The chain couples TRBV7-8 to TRBJ2-7; 9 bases map to TRBD2. Germline trimming cut 1 base from V and 5 bases from J; bases unmatched to any gene: 12. Germline V CDR1 and CDR2: SGHVS, FQNEAQ. The CDR3 has 17 amino acids. The CDR3 loop is CASSLGTSEAFRDEQYF. DNA of the CDR3: TGTGCCAGCAGCTTAGGGACTAGCGAGGCTTTCAGGGACGAGCAGTACTTC.

The chain uses TRBV19 and TRBJ1-5, with 7 nucleotides matching TRBD1. The CDR3 covers 16 residues. Germline CDR1 reads LNHDA; CDR2 reads SQIVND (reference sequence). With V trimmed by 3 bases and J by 2 bases, 7 bases remained unmatched. In DNA, the CDR3 is TGTGCCAGTAGTATCTGGACAGGTGGGGGCAATCAGCCCCAGCATTTT. Translation gives CASSIWTGGGNQPQHF. Full variable domain (remainder filled in from reference TRBV19 and TRBJ1-5): DGGITQSPKYLFRKEGQNVTLSCEQNLNHDAMYWYRQDPGQGLRLIYYSQIVNDFQKGDIAEGYSVSREKKESFPLTVTSAQKNPTAFYLCASSIWTGGGNQPQHFGDGTRLSIL.

Only one count was recorded for this clone. This specimen includes other DNA sequences encoding the same CDR3. V and J are TRBV9 and TRBJ2-1, with D maybe TRBD2 (7 bases). Looked up from germline, CDR1 is SGDLS and CDR2 is YYNGEE. This CDR3 comprises 16 residues. The V gene lost 0 bases and the J gene lost 0 bases, with 10 bases spanning the gap. This chain's CDR3 is CASSVVGGGSYNEQFF. The CDR3 DNA is TGTGCCAGCAGCGTAGTAGGGGGGGGCTCCTACAATGAGCAGTTCTTC.

The J gene is TRBJ2-3, the V gene TRBV6-1; 9 bases agree with TRBD2. V shed 5 bases and J 7 bases; nucleotides not matched to a gene: 10. There are 15 residues in the CDR3. CDR1 and CDR2 from the germline V gene are MNHNS and SASEGT. The CDR3 bases are TGTGCCAGCAGTTCGTGGACTAGCGTCTTAAATACGCAGTATTTT. Protein sequence: CASSSWTSVLNTQYF.

The chain carries TRBV27 and TRBJ2-1; TRBD2 aligns across 9 bases. Germline V gene sequence: CDR1 MNHEY, CDR2 SMNVEV (reference sequence). With V trimmed by 7 bases and J by 6 bases, 10 bases remained unmatched. The CDR3 length is 15 residues. This chain's CDR3 is CASNHPGLAGNEQFF. The CDR3 DNA follows: TGTGCCAGCAATCATCCGGGACTAGCTGGCAATGAGCAGTTCTTC.

V is TRBV4-3 and J is TRBJ2-3; 9 bases are shared with TRBD2. The CDR3 totals 15 residues. Germline lookup yields CDR1 LGHNA and CDR2 YSLEER. V gave up 6 bases and J gave up 1 base; unmatched junction bases: 5. The CDR3 DNA reads TGCGCCAGCAGGGCGGCTAGCGGGGGCACAGATACGCAGTATTTT. It is translated as CASRAASGGTDTQYF.

The chain is built from TRBV2 and TRBJ1-5, with unresolved D. V was pared by 5 bases and J by 6 bases, with 8 bases between. The CDR3 has 12 residues. Germline loops: CDR1 SNHLY, CDR2 FYNNEI. The CDR3 spells CASSITTQPQHF. CDR3 sequence (DNA): TGTGCCAGCAGTATAACAACTCAGCCCCAGCATTTT. Full variable domain (remainder filled in from reference TRBV2 and TRBJ1-5): EPEVTQTPSHQVTQMGQEVILRCVPISNHLYFYWYRQILGQKVEFLVSFYNNEISEKSEIFDDQFSVERPDGSNFTLKIRSTKLEDSAMYFCASSITTQPQHFGDGTRLSIL.

The chain joins TRBV5-5 to TRBJ1-2; 9 nucleotides line up with TRBD1. This CDR3 contains 14 residues. The trim removed 3 bases at V and 5 bases at J, leaving 5 bases unmatched. Germline CDR1 and CDR2: SGHKS and YYEKEE (reference sequence). The CDR3 DNA reads TGTGCCAGCAGCTGGGGGACAGGGCCGTATGGCTACACCTTC. Amino acid sequence: CASSWGTGPYGYTF.

This chain uses TRBV18 with TRBJ2-7; D not resolved. Per germline, CDR1 KGHSH and CDR2 LQKENI. Trimming shortened V by 0 bases and J by 2 bases, and 2 bases separated the two germline ends. The CDR3 extends over 12 amino acids. The chain's CDR3 is CASSPPTYEQYF. In nucleotides, the CDR3 is TGTGCCAGCTCACCACCCACCTACGAGCAGTACTTC. Supplemented by reference TRBV18 and TRBJ2-7, the full variable domain reads NAGVMQNPRHLVRRRGQEARLRCSPMKGHSHVYWYRQLPEEGLKFMVYLQKENIIDESGMPKERFSAEFPKEGPSILRIQQVVRGDSAAYFCASSPPTYEQYFGPGTRLTVT.

Here the CDR3 DNA reads TGTGCCAGCCGCCAAGAGACCCAGTACTTC. Protein sequence: CASRQETQYF. The chain uses TRBV2 and TRBJ2-5, with D unresolved. V was clipped by 8 bases and J by 1 base, with 2 bases between them. The CDR3 spans 10 residues. The germline CDR1 and CDR2 sequences are SNHLY and FYNNEI.

The CDR3 sequence is CASWTPGIGGELFF. Here the CDR3 DNA reads TGTGCCAGCTGGACCCCGGGAATAGGCGGGGAGCTGTTTTTT. V gene TRBV19 combines with J gene TRBJ2-2, with TRBD2 as a possible D gene (5 bases). Germline V CDR1 and CDR2: LNHDA, SQIVND (reference sequence). This CDR3 region has 14 residues. Trimming pared 9 bases from V and 7 bases from J, leaving 18 bases between. Variable domain in full (rest from reference TRBV19 and TRBJ2-2): DGGITQSPKYLFRKEGQNVTLSCEQNLNHDAMYWYRQDPGQGLRLIYYSQIVNDFQKGDIAEGYSVSREKKESFPLTVTSAQKNPTAFYLCASWTPGIGGELFFGEGSRLTVL.

This clone was recorded once. The chain links TRBV7-9 to TRBJ1-2; TRBD1 matches at 9 bases. This CDR3 comprises 16 residues. Germline V gene sequence: CDR1 SEHNR, CDR2 FQNEAQ (reference sequence). J was trimmed by 3 bases and V by 2 bases; bases with no gene match: 7. The CDR3 here is CASSLSWDRDDYGYTF. For the CDR3, the DNA is TGTGCCAGCAGCTTATCTTGGGACAGGGACGACTATGGCTACACCTTC.

The chain combines TRBV7-6 with TRBJ1-2, with D tentatively TRBD1 (5 bases). The CDR3 extends over 15 amino acids. Trimming cost V 4 bases and J 5 bases, with 17 bases left between them. Germline-derived CDR1 and CDR2 are SGHVS and FNYEAQ. CDR3 in amino acids: CASSSRRGNYYGYTF. The CDR3 nucleotides read TGTGCCAGCAGCTCCCGCCGGGGGAACTATTATGGCTACACCTTC.

V gene TRBV2 combines with J gene TRBJ1-2, with unresolved D. This CDR3 has 16 amino acids. V was shortened by 1 base and J by 1 base, with 13 bases between the two germline ends. Germline V gives CDR1 SNHLY, CDR2 FYNNEI. The CDR3 loop is CASSEGGQILNYGYTF. The DNA for the CDR3 is TGTGCCAGCAGTGAAGGTGGGCAGATTCTTAACTATGGCTACACCTTC.

This sequence joins TRBV9 and TRBJ1-2; 10 bases are a match to TRBD1. The V segment lost 3 bases and the J segment 8 bases; nucleotides outside the gene matches: 7. The CDR3 runs 14 residues. CDR1 is SGDLS, CDR2 YYNGEE, per germline. The CDR3 sequence: CASSEGQGSEGYTF. The CDR3, as DNA: TGTGCCAGCAGCGAGGGACAGGGGTCGGAAGGCTACACCTTC.

The V call is TRBV11-3, the J call TRBJ2-1; no firm D call. CDR3 length: 14 amino acids. V was cut by 5 bases and J by 3 bases, with 11 bases left in between. Germline CDR1 reads SGHNT; CDR2 reads YENEEA. Written as DNA, the CDR3 is TGTGCCAGCAGCCCAGCGCGGCACTACAATGAGCAGTTCTTC. This gives the protein CASSPARHYNEQFF.

V is TRBV19 and J is TRBJ1-1, with D maybe TRBD1 (5 bases). Germline values: CDR1 LNHDA, CDR2 SQIVND (reference sequence). Trimming left V 6 bases short and J 4 bases short, with 9 bases between. This CDR3 comprises 12 residues. The CDR3 reads CASSRQRTEAFF. CDR3 nucleotides: TGTGCCAGTAGCCGACAGCGCACTGAAGCTTTCTTT.

The chain recombines TRBV5-6 with TRBJ2-3; D might be TRBD1 (5 bases). CDR1 SGHDT and CDR2 YYEEEE come from the germline V gene. The CDR3 runs to 17 residues. Trimming took 5 bases from V and 3 from J, leaving 22 bases between them. The CDR3 is CASRAIDRIKLTDTQYF. The CDR3 DNA follows: TGTGCCAGCAGGGCAATCGACAGAATTAAGTTGACAGATACGCAGTATTTT.

This clone showed up just a few times. One junction end does not reproduce the germline sequence, and a read error may be involved. The chain recombines TRBV4-2 with TRBJ2-4; 8 nucleotides agree with TRBD1. The CDR3 consists of 14 residues. CDR1 LGHNA and CDR2 YNFKEQ come from the germline V gene. In DNA, the CDR3 is TGTGCCAGCAGCTCCTATGGACAGGGTAACAGTCAGTACTTC. This translates into CASSSYGQGNSQYF.

The chain carries TRBV2 and TRBJ2-2, with D maybe TRBD2 (5 bases). Between the trimmed V and J ends, which lost 4 bases and 2 bases, there was a span of 11 bases. From germline, CDR1 is SNHLY and CDR2 FYNNEI. The CDR3 is made up of 15 amino acids. CDR3 bases: TGTGCCAGCAGTGTGGTAGCGTTTAACACCGGGGAGCTGTTTTTT. Protein: CASSVVAFNTGELFF.

The chain is built from TRBV7-9 and TRBJ1-4; 7 nucleotides align to TRBD1. The CDR3 covers 15 residues. Per the germline V gene, CDR1 is SEHNR and CDR2 is FQNEAQ (reference sequence). The V segment lost 5 bases and the J segment 5 bases; nucleotides outside the gene matches: 8. The CDR3 DNA is TGTGCCAGCAGCGCTCCCGGGACAGAGAATGAAAAACTGTTTTTT. Translated: CASSAPGTENEKLFF.

The chain recombines TRBV5-1 with TRBJ1-1; D possibly corresponds to TRBD1 (6 bases). CDR1 and CDR2 (germline): SGHRS, YFSETQ. V dropped 0 bases and J dropped 0 bases, with 9 bases sitting between them. The CDR3 covers 15 residues. CDR3 residues: CASSLEAGVNTEAFF. The CDR3 region has the DNA TGCGCCAGCAGCTTGGAGGCAGGGGTGAACACTGAAGCTTTCTTT.

This clone has only one observation. In nucleotides, the CDR3 is TGCGCCAGCAGCCAAACCCCGGGACATTCGAACACTGAAGCTTTCTTT. Protein sequence: CASSQTPGHSNTEAFF. The rearrangement uses TRBV4-1 and TRBJ1-1, with a weak D call TRBD1 (6 bases). V was clipped by 2 bases and J by 1 base, with 14 bases between them. The CDR3 runs to 16 residues. Per the germline V gene, CDR1 is MGHRA and CDR2 is YSYEKL.

The V call is TRBV10-2, the J call TRBJ2-5; 10 bases fit TRBD2. V was pared by 5 bases and J by 0 bases, with 3 bases of the junction left unmatched. The germline gives CDR1 WSHSY, CDR2 SAAADI. The CDR3 sequence is 15 residues long. The CDR3 DNA sequence: TGCGCCAGCAGTTATAGCGGGGGGTACCAAGAGACCCAGTACTTC. It is translated as CASSYSGGYQETQYF.

V usage is TRBV19 and J usage is TRBJ2-5; TRBD1 matches 8 bases. This CDR3 spans 13 amino acids. Germline CDR1 is LNHDA and CDR2 is SQIVND (reference sequence). The V and J ends lost 6 bases and 5 bases, in that order; junction bases with no gene match: 5. In DNA, the CDR3 is TGTGCCAGTAGCAATACAGGGGGGGAGACCCAGTACTTC. Encoded protein: CASSNTGGETQYF.